A single sample is the source of the 15 T cell receptor beta chains below, sequenced in a study of blood T cell repertoires in COVID-19. The repertoire was sequenced with immunoSEQ multiplex PCR; TCRdb's copy has only in-frame clones and lacks some. The sample records 150,000 or so clones, 70% to 90% being singletons. Sequencing was done on a sample of PBMCs or T cells enriched from blood (not recorded which). The source is a woman between 45 and 60 years old who had recovered from COVID-19.

This clone was recorded a few times. The chain links TRBV7-2 to TRBJ2-5; TRBD2 aligns across 7 bases. CDR1 SGHTA and CDR2 FQGNSA come from the germline V gene. The CDR3 length is 17 residues. J lost 2 bases, V lost 1 base, and 10 bases had no gene match. For the CDR3, the DNA is TGTGCCAGCAGCTTAGAGGGTCGACTAGCTATACAAGAGACCCAGTACTTC. Its translation is CASSLEGRLAIQETQYF.

The CDR3, as DNA: TGCGCCAGCAGCATGGCGTTCAATGAAAAACTGTTTTTT. This gives the protein CASSMAFNEKLFF. The V and J genes are TRBV5-1 and TRBJ1-4; no reliable D call. The CDR3 is 13 residues long. Trimming left V 4 bases short and J 5 bases short, with 9 bases between. Germline V CDR1 and CDR2: SGHRS, YFSETQ. The whole variable domain, filled in from reference TRBV5-1 and TRBJ1-4, reads KAGVTQTPRYLIKTRGQQVTLSCSPISGHRSVSWYQQTPGQGLQFLFEYFSETQRNKGNFPGRFSGRQFSNSRSEMNVSTLELGDSALYLCASSMAFNEKLFFGSGTQLSVL.

V usage is TRBV23-1 and J usage is TRBJ1-2; 7 nucleotides line up with TRBD1. TRBV23-1 is labeled an ORF, and its function is uncertain. This CDR3 has 17 amino acids. J was trimmed by 8 bases and V by 4 bases; bases with no gene match: 19. CDR3 nucleotides: TGCGCCAGCAGTCCCCAAACTGGGGGACAGAGGTTTTGCGGCTACACCTTC. Protein product: CASSPQTGGQRFCGYTF.

The genes are TRBV7-2 and TRBJ1-2; no clear D gene. The V and J ends lost 8 bases and 2 bases respectively, with 12 bases between them. The germline V gene has CDR1 SGHTA and CDR2 FQGNSA. This CDR3 region has 13 residues. CDR3 sequence reads: CASGIQKNYGYTF. The CDR3 DNA follows: TGTGCCAGCGGCATACAGAAAAACTATGGCTACACCTTC.

The V and J genes are TRBV29-1 and TRBJ2-1; 10 positions agree with TRBD1. Germline V gene data show CDR1 as SQVTM and CDR2 as ANQGSEA. The V gene end was trimmed by 4 bases and the J gene end by 5 bases; junction bases not matched to a gene: 14. CDR3 length equals 17 residues. This CDR3 is CSVGDRTDRGLDNEQFF. The CDR3 region has the DNA TGCAGCGTTGGAGATCGGACAGACAGGGGGCTCGACAATGAGCAGTTCTTC.

This clone showed up just once. The chain has TRBV29-1 and TRBJ2-1; 12 bases fit TRBD2. The germline V gene has CDR1 SQVTM and CDR2 ANQGSEA. Germline trimming cut 5 bases from V and 9 bases from J; bases unmatched to any gene: 11. The CDR3 length is 15 residues. CDR3: CSVRLAGGPTPEQFF. Written as DNA, the CDR3 is TGCAGCGTTCGTCTAGCGGGGGGGCCAACTCCTGAGCAGTTCTTC.

This chain connects TRBV6-5 to TRBJ1-1; D unresolved. V was clipped by 4 bases and J by 3 bases, with 9 bases between them. Germline V CDR1 and CDR2: MNHEY, SVGAGI. The CDR3 covers 13 residues. This chain's CDR3 is CASSLREDTEAFF. The CDR3 DNA reads as TGTGCCAGCAGTTTACGGGAGGACACTGAAGCTTTCTTT.

Only one count was recorded for this clone. The chain uses TRBV13 and TRBJ1-4; D unresolved. V was shortened by 1 base and J by 12 bases, with 12 bases between the two germline ends. The CDR3 has 13 residues. Germline assignment: CDR1 PRHDT and CDR2 FYEKMQ (reference sequence). CDR3 amino acids: CASSLEAGWELFF. The CDR3, as DNA: TGTGCCAGCAGCTTAGAGGCGGGTTGGGAACTGTTTTTT.

This chain connects TRBV27 to TRBJ2-2, with 8 bases fitting TRBD1. The CDR3 covers 12 residues. Germline assignment: CDR1 MNHEY and CDR2 SMNVEV (reference sequence). J gave up 5 bases and V 9 bases, and 2 bases lay outside the gene matches. The CDR3: CASQGATGELFF. DNA for the CDR3: TGTGCCAGTCAGGGGGCGACCGGGGAGCTGTTTTTT.

The rearrangement joins TRBV18 to TRBJ1-4; tentative D call: TRBD1 (5 bases). CDR1 and CDR2 from the germline V gene are KGHSH and LQKENI. Trimming removed 5 bases at V and 6 bases at J, with 16 bases between. This CDR3 has 15 amino acids. The CDR3 DNA is TGTGCCAGCTCAGATCGGAATCTCAGGGATGAAAAACTGTTTTTT. Translating it yields CASSDRNLRDEKLFF.

The chain joins TRBV5-4 to TRBJ1-6, with D perhaps TRBD1 (6 bases). This CDR3 has 16 residues. Trimming cost V 4 bases and J 0 bases, with 11 bases left between them. CDR1 is SGHNT and CDR2 is YYREEE in the germline V gene (reference sequence). The CDR3 nucleotides are TGTGCCAGCAGCGTCATAGGGGGCTCCTATAATTCACCCCTCCACTTT. It is translated as CASSVIGGSYNSPLHF.

This sequence joins TRBV5-4 and TRBJ2-1; TRBD2 matches 10 bases. The V and J ends lost 2 bases and 4 bases, in that order; junction bases with no gene match: 9. The CDR3 is made up of 17 amino acids. Per the germline V gene, CDR1 is SGHNT and CDR2 is YYREEE (reference sequence). The CDR3 here is CASSFPQRGGLYNEQFF. CDR3 nucleotides: TGTGCCAGCAGCTTCCCTCAGCGGGGGGGCCTTTACAATGAGCAGTTCTTC.

This sequence joins TRBV7-2 and TRBJ1-2, with 11 bases aligning to TRBD1. J was trimmed by 8 bases and V by 0 bases; bases with no gene match: 8. The CDR3 contains 16 residues. Germline CDR1 and CDR2: SGHTA and FQGNSA. CDR3 region: CASSLASGDRGVGYTF. The CDR3 bases are TGTGCCAGCAGCTTAGCGTCAGGGGACAGGGGGGTCGGCTACACCTTC.

As DNA, the CDR3 is TGTGCCAGCAGCCCCAGGGGAACCCATTCACCCCTCCACTTT. The encoded protein is CASSPRGTHSPLHF. The V call is TRBV6-5, the J call TRBJ1-6; a possible D gene is TRBD1 (6 bases). Trimming removed 6 bases from V and 8 bases from J, with 14 bases in between. The CDR3 length is 14 residues. Germline V gene lookup returns CDR1 MNHEY and CDR2 SVGAGI.

The V call is TRBV11-3, the J call TRBJ2-7; D may be TRBD2 (6 bases). CDR1 and CDR2 from the germline V gene are SGHNT and YENEEA. There are 13 residues in the CDR3. V shed 8 bases and J shed 0 bases, with 11 bases lying between them. The CDR3 region is CASGARGSYEQYF. In DNA form, the CDR3 reads TGTGCCAGCGGTGCGCGGGGCTCCTACGAGCAGTACTTC. The variable domain in full, completed from reference TRBV11-3 and TRBJ2-7, reads EAGVVQSPRYKIIEKKQPVAFWCNPISGHNTLYWYLQNLGQGPELLIRYENEEAVDDSQLPKDRFSAERLKGVDSTLKIQPAELGDSAVYLCASGARGSYEQYFGPGTRLTVT.